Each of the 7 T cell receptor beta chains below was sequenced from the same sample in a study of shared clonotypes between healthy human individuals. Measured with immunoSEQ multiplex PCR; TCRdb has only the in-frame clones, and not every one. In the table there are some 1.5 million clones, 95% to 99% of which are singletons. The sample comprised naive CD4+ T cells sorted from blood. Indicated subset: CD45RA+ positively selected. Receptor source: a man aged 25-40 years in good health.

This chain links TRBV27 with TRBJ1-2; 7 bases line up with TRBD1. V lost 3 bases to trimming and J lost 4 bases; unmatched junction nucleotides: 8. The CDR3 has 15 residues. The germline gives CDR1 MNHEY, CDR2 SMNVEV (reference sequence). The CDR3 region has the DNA TGTGCCAGCAGTTTGGAAGGGGGCGTCCTCTATGGCTACACCTTC. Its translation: CASSLEGGVLYGYTF.

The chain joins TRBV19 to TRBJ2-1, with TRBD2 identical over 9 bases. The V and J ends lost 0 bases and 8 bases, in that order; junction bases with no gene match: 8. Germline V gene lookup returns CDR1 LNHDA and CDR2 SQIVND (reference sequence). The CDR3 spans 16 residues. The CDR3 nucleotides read TGTGCCAGTAGTATAGAGGGACTAGCCCGAGTGGATGAGCAGTTCTTC. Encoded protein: CASSIEGLARVDEQFF. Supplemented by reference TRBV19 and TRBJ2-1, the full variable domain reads DGGITQSPKYLFRKEGQNVTLSCEQNLNHDAMYWYRQDPGQGLRLIYYSQIVNDFQKGDIAEGYSVSREKKESFPLTVTSAQKNPTAFYLCASSIEGLARVDEQFFGPGTRLTVL.

CDR3 coding DNA: TGCAGCGTGAAACAGGGATTGCGGGAGACCCAGTACTTC. This sequence encodes CSVKQGLRETQYF. The gene calls are TRBV29-1 and TRBJ2-5; D is possibly TRBD1 (6 bases). The length of the CDR3 is 13 residues. V shed 6 bases and J shed 5 bases, with 16 bases lying between them. Germline assignment: CDR1 SQVTM and CDR2 ANQGSEA. Looking up the rest from reference TRBV29-1 and TRBJ2-5 gives the full variable domain: SAVISQKPSRDICQRGTSLTIQCQVDSQVTMMFWYRQQPGQSLTLIATANQGSEATYESGFVIDKFPISRPNLTFSTLTVSNMSPEDSSIYLCSVKQGLRETQYFGPGTRLLVL.

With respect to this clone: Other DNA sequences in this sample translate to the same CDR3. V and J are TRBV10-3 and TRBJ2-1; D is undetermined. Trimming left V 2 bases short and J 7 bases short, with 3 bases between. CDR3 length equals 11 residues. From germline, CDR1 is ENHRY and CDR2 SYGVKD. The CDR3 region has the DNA TGTGCCATCAGTGAGGTGAATGAGCAGTTCTTC. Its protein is CAISEVNEQFF.

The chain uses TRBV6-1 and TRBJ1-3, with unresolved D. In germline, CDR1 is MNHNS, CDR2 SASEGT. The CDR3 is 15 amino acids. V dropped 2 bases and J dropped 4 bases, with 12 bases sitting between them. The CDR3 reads CASSEQMLVGNTIYF. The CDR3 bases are TGTGCCAGCAGTGAACAGATGCTCGTGGGAAACACCATATATTTT.

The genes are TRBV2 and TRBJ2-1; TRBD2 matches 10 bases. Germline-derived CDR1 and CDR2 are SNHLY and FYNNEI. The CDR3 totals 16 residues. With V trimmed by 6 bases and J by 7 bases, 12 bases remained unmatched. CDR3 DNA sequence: TGTGCCAGCAGGATGGTAATAGCGGGAGGTTTAAATGAGCAGTTCTTC. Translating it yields CASRMVIAGGLNEQFF.

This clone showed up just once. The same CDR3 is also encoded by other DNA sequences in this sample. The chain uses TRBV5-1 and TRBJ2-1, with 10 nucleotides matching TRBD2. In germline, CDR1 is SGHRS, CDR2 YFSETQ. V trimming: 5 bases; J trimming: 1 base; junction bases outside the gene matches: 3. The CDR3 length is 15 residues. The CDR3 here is CASRLAGVSYNEQFF. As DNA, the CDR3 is TGCGCCAGCAGGCTAGCGGGGGTTTCCTACAATGAGCAGTTCTTC.